The 31 T cell receptor beta chains given below trace back to one sample, sequenced in a study of cytomegalovirus exposure and HLA in healthy donors. 13 Jbeta primers and 60 Vbeta primers were used for the PCR. Clones were sequenced by immunoSEQ multiplex PCR, and TCRdb holds only the in-frame ones, with some missing. The data show some 200,000 clones, 9.5% to 15% seen once. Sequenced: PBMCs. Every receptor here comes from a man in his fifties in good health and CMV-seropositive.

There are a few counts of this clone. The chain combines TRBV2 with TRBJ2-1; TRBD1 might be the D (6 bases). The germline gives CDR1 SNHLY, CDR2 FYNNEI. Trimming cost V 6 bases and J 6 bases, with 21 bases left between them. The CDR3 sequence is 16 residues long. CDR3 sequence: CASSATGQQRGNEQFF. Written as DNA, the CDR3 is TGTGCCAGCAGCGCAACGGGACAACAAAGGGGCAATGAGCAGTTCTTC.

This clone was counted between two and nine times. The rearrangement links TRBV5-1 to TRBJ2-5, with 9 bases matching TRBD1. The V and J ends lost 0 bases and 2 bases, in that order; junction bases with no gene match: 2. Per the germline V gene, CDR1 is SGHRS and CDR2 is YFSETQ. This CDR3 region has 15 residues. The CDR3 nucleotides are TGCGCCAGCAGCTTGGATGGGACAGGGCAAGAGACCCAGTACTTC. It specifies CASSLDGTGQETQYF.

The V gene is TRBV30, the J gene TRBJ2-1, with 9 bases aligning to TRBD2. V was pared by 2 bases and J by 9 bases, with 11 bases of the junction left unmatched. This CDR3 is built from 15 residues. Per the germline V gene, CDR1 is GTSNPN and CDR2 is SVGIG (reference sequence). This CDR3 is CAWSPGLARGSEQFF. CDR3 coding DNA: TGTGCCTGGAGTCCAGGACTAGCGAGGGGCAGTGAGCAGTTCTTC.

This clone has just a few counts. V gene TRBV10-1 combines with J gene TRBJ1-1, with 7 bases fitting TRBD1. Trimming cost V 8 bases and J 1 base; bases outside gene matches: 4. The CDR3 spans 13 residues. Germline V gene data show CDR1 as WNHNN and CDR2 as SYGVQD (reference sequence). The CDR3 region has the DNA TGCGCCAGCCAGTACAGGGGGAACACTGAAGCTTTCTTT. Translating it yields CASQYRGNTEAFF.

This clone was recorded a few times. The V call is TRBV27, the J call TRBJ1-5, with a weak D call TRBD1 (6 bases). V dropped 0 bases and J dropped 6 bases, with 12 bases sitting between them. CDR1 MNHEY and CDR2 SMNVEV come from the germline V gene (reference sequence). The CDR3 is made up of 15 amino acids. CDR3 bases: TGTGCCAGCAGTTTATCATACAGGGTGATTCAGCCCCAGCATTTT. It encodes CASSLSYRVIQPQHF.

This clone has just a few counts. The chain uses TRBV4-3 and TRBJ1-2; 8 bases line up with TRBD1. The V gene end was trimmed by 4 bases and the J gene end by 4 bases; junction bases not matched to a gene: 8. CDR3 size: 15 residues. Germline CDR1 LGHNA, CDR2 YSLEER. The CDR3 nucleotides read TGCGCCAGCAGCCGCGGACAGGGACTCCTCTATGGCTACACCTTC. Amino acid sequence: CASSRGQGLLYGYTF.

CDR3 region: CASSSQLDRNTEAFF. The CDR3, as DNA: TGTGCCAGCAGCTCCCAATTGGACAGGAACACTGAAGCTTTCTTT. The gene calls are TRBV5-4 and TRBJ1-1, with D possibly being TRBD1 (6 bases). CDR3 length equals 15 residues. V dropped 3 bases and J dropped 1 base, with 13 bases sitting between them. CDR1 and CDR2 from the germline V gene are SGHNT and YYREEE (reference sequence).

The chain uses TRBV4-3 and TRBJ2-7, with a weak D call TRBD1 (6 bases). Germline V gene data show CDR1 as LGHNA and CDR2 as YSLEER. V was clipped by 0 bases and J by 1 base, with 10 bases between them. The CDR3 has 15 residues. CDR3 coding DNA: TGCGCCAGCAGCCAAGACAGGGGAAATTCCTACGAGCAGTACTTC. Translation gives CASSQDRGNSYEQYF.

The chain recombines TRBV7-2 with TRBJ1-1; 7 bases align to TRBD1. V gave up 7 bases and J gave up 1 base; unmatched junction bases: 6. This CDR3 contains 14 residues. Germline CDR1 and CDR2: SGHTA and FQGNSA. CDR3 DNA sequence: TGTGCCAGCACTCCGGGACAGACGAACACTGAAGCTTTCTTT. It codes for CASTPGQTNTEAFF.

The V and J genes are TRBV27 and TRBJ2-2; TRBD1 aligns across 8 bases. CDR3 size: 17 residues. The V gene's germline CDR1 is MNHEY and CDR2 SMNVEV (reference sequence). V gave up 3 bases and J gave up 2 bases; unmatched junction bases: 8. The CDR3 DNA reads TGTGCCAGCAGTTTGGGCAGGGGGCGCGTTAACACCGGGGAGCTGTTTTTT. Its protein product is CASSLGRGRVNTGELFF.

This clone was detected a few times. The V call is TRBV6-6, the J call TRBJ1-2, with D possibly TRBD1 on 6 matching bases. The CDR3 is 12 residues long. Per the germline V gene, CDR1 is MNHNY and CDR2 is SVGAGI (reference sequence). Trimming cost V 4 bases and J 8 bases, with 11 bases left between them. This CDR3 reads CASSWYREGYTF. DNA of the CDR3: TGTGCCAGCAGTTGGTACAGGGAAGGCTACACCTTC.

The rearrangement joins TRBV15 to TRBJ2-1; D is possibly TRBD1 (6 bases). The CDR3 runs to 15 residues. V dropped 1 base and J dropped 2 bases, with 9 bases sitting between them. Germline V lookup: CDR1 LNHNV, CDR2 YYDKDF (reference sequence). The chain's CDR3 is CATSRAQGPYNEQFF. CDR3 nucleotides: TGTGCCACCAGCAGAGCACAGGGACCCTACAATGAGCAGTTCTTC.

This clone was detected only a few times. J is TRBJ1-5 and V is TRBV19; 9 nucleotides line up with TRBD1. This CDR3 contains 17 residues. V shed 1 base and J 2 bases; nucleotides not matched to a gene: 6. Germline values: CDR1 LNHDA, CDR2 SQIVND (reference sequence). The CDR3 loop is CASSIGIQGARNQPQHF. CDR3 nucleotides: TGTGCCAGTAGTATAGGGATACAGGGGGCTCGCAATCAGCCCCAGCATTTT.

V usage is TRBV9 and J usage is TRBJ1-4; TRBD1 aligns across 7 bases. The CDR3 consists of 15 residues. The V and J ends lost 0 bases and 8 bases, in that order; junction bases with no gene match: 7. Germline values: CDR1 SGDLS, CDR2 YYNGEE. CDR3 amino acids: CASSVATGVEEKLFF. The CDR3 nucleotides read TGTGCCAGCAGCGTAGCAACAGGGGTCGAAGAAAAACTGTTTTTT.

This clone has more than one count but fewer than ten. CDR3 amino acids: CASSLTGNEQFF. CDR3 nucleotide sequence: TGTGCCAGCAGTTTGACGGGTAATGAGCAGTTCTTC. V usage is TRBV6-5 and J usage is TRBJ2-1; D not certain. Trimming removed 4 bases from V and 7 bases from J, with 8 bases in between. Germline CDR1 MNHEY, CDR2 SVGAGI. The CDR3 runs 12 residues.

The chain employs TRBV7-6 and TRBJ1-6; 9 bases are shared with TRBD1. Unmatched junction bases numbered 4, after V lost 7 bases and J lost 6 bases. This CDR3 has 14 amino acids. CDR1 is SGHVS and CDR2 is FNYEAQ in the germline V gene. CDR3 coding DNA: TGTGCCAGCAAGGGGGACAGGGCTAATTCACCCCTCCACTTT. Its protein is CASKGDRANSPLHF.

This clone has a handful of counts. V gene TRBV5-6 combines with J gene TRBJ2-7; TRBD1 aligns across 7 bases. Germline assignment: CDR1 SGHDT and CDR2 YYEEEE. The junction had 6 bases not matched to a gene; V was cut back by 1 base and J by 2 bases. This CDR3 region has 15 residues. The CDR3 bases are TGTGCCAGCAGCTTGACGACGGGACAGCCCTACGAGCAGTACTTC. Translating gives CASSLTTGQPYEQYF.

With respect to this clone: This sample includes further DNA sequences coding for the same CDR3. This chain uses TRBV6-1 with TRBJ2-2; D is unresolved. Trimming pared 5 bases from V and 8 bases from J, leaving 18 bases between. The CDR3 spans 15 residues. From germline, CDR1 is MNHNS and CDR2 SASEGT. CDR3 sequence reads: CASSPRPGYEGELFF. The CDR3 DNA reads TGTGCCAGCAGTCCCCGGCCAGGTTATGAAGGGGAGCTGTTTTTT.

This clone was observed a handful of times. V is TRBV6-5 and J is TRBJ1-3, with D uncertain. There are 15 residues in the CDR3. In germline, CDR1 is MNHEY, CDR2 SVGAGI. V was trimmed by 0 bases and J by 0 bases, leaving 6 bases between them. The CDR3 DNA follows: TGTGCCAGCAGTTACTCCAAGAGCTCTGGAAACACCATATATTTT. Amino acids: CASSYSKSSGNTIYF.

This clone was seen a few times. The gene calls are TRBV19 and TRBJ2-2; 9 bases fit TRBD2. V lost 7 bases and J lost 5; bases outside the gene matches: 5. CDR1 and CDR2 from the germline V gene are LNHDA and SQIVND (reference sequence). The CDR3 is 14 amino acids. CDR3 sequence: CASMAGGWTGELFF. Written as DNA, the CDR3 is TGTGCCAGTATGGCGGGGGGGTGGACCGGGGAGCTGTTTTTT.

The genes are TRBV21-1 and TRBJ1-4. TRBV21-1 is a known pseudogene. The CDR3 sequence is 15 residues long. The CDR3 protein is CASSKSEAEGEKLFF. The CDR3 DNA follows: TGTGCCAGCAGCAAATCCGAGGCCGAGGGCGAAAAACTGTTTTTT.

Concerning this clone itself: One junction end does not reproduce the germline sequence, and a read error may be involved. Other DNA sequences in the sample encode the same CDR3. The V and J genes are TRBV6-5 and TRBJ1-6; 7 bases agree with TRBD1. Germline CDR1 is MNHEY and CDR2 is SVGAGI. This CDR3 comprises 15 residues. CDR3 amino acids: CASRSTGTYNSPLHF. CDR3 coding DNA: TGTGCCAGCAGGTCGACAGGGACCTATAATTCCCCCCTCCACTTT.

In its sample, this clone was seen a few times. Here the CDR3 reads CASSLTTGIYGYTF. For the CDR3, the DNA is TGTGCCAGCAGTCTGACGACAGGGATCTATGGCTACACCTTC. The chain combines TRBV6-1 with TRBJ1-2; TRBD1 matches at 7 bases. Germline V gene data show CDR1 as MNHNS and CDR2 as SASEGT. After removal of 5 bases from V and 4 bases from J, the junction contained 7 bases not matched to a gene. This CDR3 comprises 14 residues.

This clone has more than one count but fewer than ten. The chain is built from TRBV5-6 and TRBJ1-6; D remains ambiguous. CDR1 and CDR2 (germline): SGHDT, YYEEEE. The CDR3 has 12 residues. V was shortened by 4 bases and J by 9 bases, with 8 bases between the two germline ends. The CDR3 is CASSPGSSPLHF. As DNA, the CDR3 is TGTGCCAGCAGCCCCGGTAGTTCACCCCTCCACTTT.

The rearrangement joins TRBV7-9 to TRBJ2-5, with D maybe TRBD1 (6 bases). V lost 2 bases and J lost 5, with 15 bases in between. The CDR3 has 15 residues. Germline V gene lookup returns CDR1 SEHNR and CDR2 FQNEAQ (reference sequence). The CDR3 sequence: CASSLSTWTVETQYF. DNA for the CDR3: TGTGCCAGCAGCTTATCCACGTGGACAGTGGAGACCCAGTACTTC.

The rearrangement uses TRBV19 and TRBJ2-5; 9 nucleotides line up with TRBD1. The germline V gene encodes CDR1 LNHDA and CDR2 SQIVND (reference sequence). The CDR3 contains 16 residues. V shed 3 bases, J shed 2 bases, and the junction held 7 bases outside the gene matches. The CDR3: CASSMLGQGLQETQYF. DNA for the CDR3: TGTGCCAGTAGTATGCTGGGACAGGGTTTACAAGAGACCCAGTACTTC.

The CDR3, as DNA: TGTGCCATCAGTGAGTCTCCCCCGGGACTACTAAACAATGAGCAGTTCTTC. This translates into CAISESPPGLLNNEQFF. J is TRBJ2-1 and V is TRBV10-3; 7 bases fit TRBD2. Trimming removed 0 bases from V and 5 bases from J; junction bases left unmatched: 10. CDR3 length: 17 amino acids. Germline V gene lookup returns CDR1 ENHRY and CDR2 SYGVKD.

This rearrangement joins TRBV5-4 to TRBJ2-3; 8 nucleotides agree with TRBD1. This CDR3 is built from 14 residues. The V segment lost 4 bases and the J segment 9 bases; nucleotides outside the gene matches: 10. Germline V gene data show CDR1 as SGHNT and CDR2 as YYREEE (reference sequence). The CDR3 sequence: CASSKDRVVATQYF. DNA for the CDR3: TGTGCCAGCAGCAAGGACAGGGTGGTCGCCACGCAGTATTTT.

This chain uses TRBV15 with TRBJ2-3; TRBD2 matches 8 bases. CDR3 length: 21 residues. Per germline, CDR1 LNHNV and CDR2 YYDKDF (reference sequence). Trimming at V came to 1 base and at J to 0 bases, leaving 18 bases not matched to a gene. The CDR3: CATSRVLQGERGSSSTDTQYF. CDR3 in DNA: TGTGCCACCAGCAGAGTGCTGCAGGGCGAGCGGGGGTCCTCTAGCACAGATACGCAGTATTTT.

The chain joins TRBV19 to TRBJ2-3; TRBD1 matches 10 bases. Trimming removed 8 bases from V and 4 bases from J; junction bases left unmatched: 6. CDR1 is LNHDA, CDR2 SQIVND, per germline (reference sequence). This CDR3 has 14 residues. The CDR3 spells CASHDRGRADTQYF. CDR3 bases: TGTGCCAGTCACGACAGGGGGCGCGCAGATACGCAGTATTTT.

The V and J genes are TRBV19 and TRBJ2-5; possible D gene TRBD2, 5 bases. The CDR3 totals 15 residues. CDR1 is LNHDA, CDR2 SQIVND, per germline (reference sequence). V shed 1 base and J shed 5 bases, with 14 bases lying between them. CDR3 nucleotide sequence: TGTGCCAGTAGTATAGCGATCGGGCAGCGGGAGACCCAGTACTTC. Its translation: CASSIAIGQRETQYF.